What follows are 26 T cell receptor beta chains derived from one specimen sequenced in a study of OX40 agonist ivuxolimab in advanced cancers. The protocol was immunoSEQ multiplex PCR, while the TCRdb copy is restricted to in-frame clones and leaves out a portion. The profile shows tens of thousands of clones, roughly 92% of them singletons. The sample in question was CD4+ or CD8+ T cells sorted from blood, obtained in a trial of the OX40 agonist ivuxolimab. These receptors all stem from an adult with an advanced solid tumor such as melanoma, head and neck, liver or kidney cancer.

The V call is TRBV5-4, the J call TRBJ2-2, with D perhaps TRBD2 (5 bases). This CDR3 has 14 amino acids. The V end was cut by 4 bases, the J end by 2 bases, with 9 bases between. Germline V gene lookup returns CDR1 SGHNT and CDR2 YYREEE (reference sequence). This CDR3 is CASSRGTNTGELFF. DNA for the CDR3: TGTGCCAGCAGCCGGGGAACTAACACCGGGGAGCTGTTTTTT.

The J gene is TRBJ1-3, the V gene TRBV6-6; D unclear. CDR3 size: 13 residues. Between the trimmed V and J ends, which lost 8 bases and 4 bases, there was a span of 12 bases. Looked up from germline, CDR1 is MNHNY and CDR2 is SVGAGI (reference sequence). The CDR3 nucleotides read TGTGCCAGCCCCGGACCTTACGGAAACACCATATATTTT. Its protein product is CASPGPYGNTIYF.

The chain joins TRBV10-3 to TRBJ1-2; tentative D call: TRBD1 (6 bases). From germline, CDR1 is ENHRY and CDR2 SYGVKD. This CDR3 region has 13 residues. V shed 10 bases and J shed 4 bases, with 16 bases lying between them. The CDR3 spells CATAQLDSYGYTF. The CDR3 DNA is TGTGCCACCGCCCAACTGGACAGCTATGGCTACACCTTC.

The rearrangement uses TRBV7-9 and TRBJ2-7, with D possibly being TRBD1 (5 bases). Germline assignment: CDR1 SEHNR and CDR2 FQNEAQ (reference sequence). Deletions cut 1 base from V and 6 bases from J, with 10 bases between. The CDR3 loop spans 13 amino acids. CDR3 sequence reads: CASSLGVGAEQYF. CDR3 nucleotides: TGTGCCAGCAGCTTAGGGGTTGGGGCCGAGCAGTACTTC.

This chain connects TRBV5-1 to TRBJ2-7; TRBD1 agrees at 9 bases. The CDR3 length is 15 residues. From germline, CDR1 is SGHRS and CDR2 YFSETQ. Losses at the gene ends were 4 bases for V and 0 bases for J; bases not matched to a gene: 5. The CDR3 sequence is CASSPGTGFSYEQYF. The DNA of the CDR3 is TGCGCCAGCAGCCCCGGGACAGGGTTCTCCTACGAGCAGTACTTC.

The chain links TRBV6-4 to TRBJ1-1; TRBD1 is a possible D gene (6 bases). Germline CDR1 reads MRHNA; CDR2 reads SNTAGT. The CDR3 length is 12 residues. V shed 0 bases and J shed 11 bases, with 10 bases lying between them. CDR3 protein: CASSDSTGSAFF. Here the CDR3 DNA reads TGTGCCAGCAGTGACTCTACAGGGTCGGCTTTCTTT.

This chain uses TRBV19 with TRBJ1-2; D is unclear. Germline V gives CDR1 LNHDA, CDR2 SQIVND (reference sequence). This CDR3 comprises 11 residues. With 7 bases removed from V and 8 bases from J, the gap between germline ends came to 11 bases. The CDR3, as DNA: TGTGCCAGTACCGCAATTGGGGGCTACACCTTC. It is translated as CASTAIGGYTF.

The V gene is TRBV5-1, the J gene TRBJ2-3; 10 bases align to TRBD1. CDR1 is SGHRS, CDR2 YFSETQ, per germline. The CDR3 has 13 amino acids. Trimming took 10 bases from V and 4 from J; bases not matched to a gene: 6. CDR3 DNA: TGCGCCTCGGGACAGGGGACGTCAGATACGCAGTATTTT. Protein product: CASGQGTSDTQYF.

This clone came up once. The rearrangement uses TRBV5-1 and TRBJ1-3; TRBD1 aligns across 7 bases. After removal of 2 bases from V and 6 bases from J, the junction contained 8 bases not matched to a gene. CDR1 is SGHRS, CDR2 YFSETQ, per germline. This CDR3 has 15 residues. In DNA form, the CDR3 reads TGCGCCAGCAGCTTCATGACAGGGAATATAAACACCATATATTTT. It translates to CASSFMTGNINTIYF. The whole variable domain, remainder taken from reference TRBV5-1 and TRBJ1-3, is KAGVTQTPRYLIKTRGQQVTLSCSPISGHRSVSWYQQTPGQGLQFLFEYFSETQRNKGNFPGRFSGRQFSNSRSEMNVSTLELGDSALYLCASSFMTGNINTIYFGEGSWLTVV.

This chain links TRBV29-1 with TRBJ1-2; D is ambiguous. Germline CDR1 SQVTM, CDR2 ANQGSEA. The CDR3 consists of 12 residues. V was cut by 4 bases and J by 5 bases, with 11 bases left in between. The CDR3 DNA reads TGCAGCGTTGGGAATCCACAGTATGGCTACACCTTC. Translated: CSVGNPQYGYTF.

J is TRBJ2-2 and V is TRBV29-1, with D possibly being TRBD2 (6 bases). CDR3 size: 13 residues. The V gene's germline CDR1 is SQVTM and CDR2 ANQGSEA. The V end lost 7 bases, the J end lost 6 bases, and 15 bases lay between the germline ends. The CDR3 DNA is TGCAGCGCTGGGAGGCTCGACGCCGGGGAGCTGTTTTTT. This encodes CSAGRLDAGELFF.

V and J are TRBV6-1 and TRBJ2-7; perhaps D is TRBD1 or TRBD2 (5 bases each). V dropped 6 bases and J dropped 2 bases, with 14 bases sitting between them. CDR1 and CDR2 (germline): MNHNS, SASEGT. The CDR3 is made up of 14 amino acids. The CDR3 DNA follows: TGTGCCAGCAGAACCGGGACCGCCACCTACGAGCAGTACTTC. Residues: CASRTGTATYEQYF.

The chain is built from TRBV9 and TRBJ1-1; TRBD1 aligns across 11 bases. The CDR3 is 16 amino acids. The junction had 5 bases not matched to a gene; V was cut back by 0 bases and J by 4 bases. Germline CDR1 and CDR2: SGDLS and YYNGEE. CDR3 DNA: TGTGCCAGCAGCGTAGGGTCCGGGACAGGGGGCACTGAAGCTTTCTTT. It codes for CASSVGSGTGGTEAFF.

This sequence joins TRBV5-1 and TRBJ2-3, with TRBD1 identical over 9 bases. With 4 bases clipped from V and 1 base from J, the junction kept 10 bases outside the gene matches. The CDR3 loop spans 17 amino acids. CDR1 and CDR2 from the germline V gene are SGHRS and YFSETQ. The CDR3 region is CASSPKPGQGGTDTQYF. Written as DNA, the CDR3 is TGCGCCAGCAGCCCAAAACCGGGACAGGGTGGCACAGATACGCAGTATTTT.

The chain recombines TRBV4-2 with TRBJ2-2; D is unclear. Germline V gives CDR1 LGHNA, CDR2 YNFKEQ. V lost 0 bases, J lost 5 bases, and 7 bases lay in between. The CDR3 loop spans 14 amino acids. The CDR3 DNA sequence: TGTGCCAGCAGCCAAGATGGGGTAACCGGGGAGCTGTTTTTT. It translates to CASSQDGVTGELFF.

This clone was seen a single time. The gene calls are TRBV2 and TRBJ2-3; 8 bases align to TRBD2. There are 15 residues in the CDR3. The germline V gene encodes CDR1 SNHLY and CDR2 FYNNEI. V lost 3 bases and J lost 0; bases outside the gene matches: 2. The CDR3 nucleotides read TGTGCCAGCAGTGACCAGCGGGGGAGCACAGATACGCAGTATTTT. It translates to CASSDQRGSTDTQYF.

The V gene is TRBV27, the J gene TRBJ1-3; D perhaps matches TRBD1 (5 bases). With 8 bases removed from V and 2 bases from J, the gap between germline ends came to 25 bases. This CDR3 spans 18 amino acids. Germline V gene lookup returns CDR1 MNHEY and CDR2 SMNVEV (reference sequence). The CDR3 DNA reads TGTGCCAGCTGTACCGACAGTCGTCCTGAATGGCCTGGAAACACCATATATTTT. Residues: CASCTDSRPEWPGNTIYF.

This chain connects TRBV6-6 to TRBJ2-7; 9 bases are a match to TRBD1. The trim removed 0 bases at V and 3 bases at J, leaving 3 bases unmatched. In germline, CDR1 is MNHNY, CDR2 SVGAGI (reference sequence). The CDR3 covers 15 residues. CDR3 DNA sequence: TGTGCCAGCAGTTACTCTCCGGGACAGGGCTACGAGCAGTACTTC. Translated, it gives CASSYSPGQGYEQYF.

The J gene is TRBJ2-7, the V gene TRBV11-2; D is undetermined. This CDR3 comprises 15 residues. V was trimmed by 1 base and J by 2 bases, leaving 12 bases between them. Germline CDR1 SGHAT, CDR2 FQNNGV. The CDR3 coding sequence is TGTGCCAGCAGCTTAGGTCCAGATTCTCCCTACGAGCAGTACTTC. Translating it yields CASSLGPDSPYEQYF.

This chain links TRBV2 with TRBJ2-3; D is undetermined. V was clipped by 4 bases and J by 6 bases, with 14 bases between them. This CDR3 contains 14 residues. Germline CDR1 reads SNHLY; CDR2 reads FYNNEI. In DNA form, the CDR3 reads TGTGCCAGCAGTGCTGAGATCCCCCCGGATACGCAGTATTTT. This gives the protein CASSAEIPPDTQYF.

This chain links TRBV5-4 with TRBJ2-2; D remains unclear. CDR1 SGHNT and CDR2 YYREEE come from the germline V gene (reference sequence). Trimming removed 4 bases from V and 7 bases from J, with 17 bases in between. This CDR3 comprises 15 residues. The CDR3 loop reads CASSPQPTSGGELFF. CDR3 sequence (DNA): TGTGCCAGCAGCCCTCAGCCTACTTCGGGCGGGGAGCTGTTTTTT.

The chain links TRBV6-6 to TRBJ1-1; no definite D call. The CDR3 covers 13 residues. V was cut by 8 bases and J by 0 bases, with 10 bases left in between. CDR1 and CDR2 from the germline V gene are MNHNY and SVGAGI (reference sequence). CDR3 in amino acids: CASCGRLNTEAFF. Written as DNA, the CDR3 is TGTGCCAGCTGCGGCAGGTTGAACACTGAAGCTTTCTTT.

The V and J genes are TRBV2 and TRBJ2-1; weak D call: TRBD2 (6 bases). The CDR3 runs 14 residues. CDR1 is SNHLY, CDR2 FYNNEI, per germline. V lost 5 bases and J 3 bases, leaving 11 bases between the germline ends. The CDR3 nucleotides read TGTGCCAGCAGTCCGTTGGACTACTACAATGAGCAGTTCTTC. The encoded protein is CASSPLDYYNEQFF.

This chain links TRBV7-9 with TRBJ2-1; D might be TRBD2 (5 bases). This CDR3 contains 16 residues. Germline-derived CDR1 and CDR2 are SEHNR and FQNEAQ (reference sequence). Trimming took 0 bases from V and 10 from J, leaving 19 bases between them. The CDR3 region has the DNA TGTGCCAGCAGCTTAGCGCTCGAGTCCCTGGGCGGGGAGCAGTTCTTC. Translation: CASSLALESLGGEQFF.

CDR3 region: CASSIGPAGGGTQYF. The CDR3 coding sequence is TGTGCCAGTAGTATTGGACCAGCGGGGGGCGGGACCCAGTACTTC. V gene TRBV19 combines with J gene TRBJ2-5; 9 bases are a match to TRBD2. Germline CDR1 LNHDA, CDR2 SQIVND (reference sequence). This CDR3 is built from 15 residues. The ends lost 3 bases at V and 7 bases at J; junction bases unmatched: 9.

The gene calls are TRBV15 and TRBJ2-1; no clear D gene. The CDR3 consists of 16 residues. V lost 1 base, J lost 2 bases, and 12 bases lay in between. The germline V gene has CDR1 LNHNV and CDR2 YYDKDF (reference sequence). The DNA for the CDR3 is TGTGCCACCAGCAGAGGTGGCCTGTCAACCTACAATGAGCAGTTCTTC. Translation: CATSRGGLSTYNEQFF.